A selection of T cell receptor beta chains follows, all from one sample in a study of T-cell memory formation after mild COVID-19. TCRdb ran MiXCR on the 5' RACE reads and lists one entry per CDR3 protein. The profile covers about 350,000 distinct CDR3 sequences, with about an eighth appearing a single time and approximately 21% taken by the ten largest. The sequenced sample consisted of PBMCs or a T cell subset sorted from them (not recorded which). These receptors were taken from a man younger than 35 who had mild COVID-19 (a few samples of this study predate the infection). Cell type and time point are not known. Both conserved end residues are part of each CDR3. The D gene is left open where the match is weak. Not every row has a clone size; where given, it reads once, few, many or a size class.

V: TRBV6-1
length: 12
D: -
size: few
J: TRBJ1-5
CDR3: CASTRQNQPQHF
DNA: TGTGCCAGCACCAGACAGAATCAGCCCCAGCATTTT

V: TRBV5-1
length: 15
D: -
size: -
J: TRBJ2-5
CDR3: CASRRLARAQETQYF
DNA: TGCGCCAGCAGACGCCTAGCGCGGGCGCAAGAGACCCAGTACTTC

V: TRBV18
length: 15
D: TRBD1
size: -
J: TRBJ2-7
CDR3: CASSPSGQGLYEQYF
DNA: TGTGCCAGCTCCCCGTCGGGACAGGGTCTCTACGAGCAGTACTTC

V: TRBV6-5
length: 15
D: -
size: few
J: TRBJ2-3
CDR3: CASSYSLRSTDTQYF
DNA: TGTGCCAGCAGTTACTCCCTCAGAAGCACAGATACGCAGTATTTT

V: TRBV27
length: 13
D: -
size: once
J: TRBJ2-7
CDR3: CASSLGGEGEQYF
DNA: TGTGCCAGCAGTTTAGGTGGGGAAGGCGAGCAGTACTTC

V: TRBV20-1
length: 16
D: TRBD2
size: -
J: TRBJ2-1
CDR3: CSARDPASGVLNEQFF
DNA: TGCAGTGCTAGAGATCCCGCTAGCGGGGTCCTTAATGAGCAGTTCTTC

V: TRBV7-2
length: 17
D: -
size: few
J: TRBJ2-3
CDR3: CASSLSYRASSTDTQYF
DNA: TGTGCCAGCAGCTTATCTTACCGGGCCAGTAGCACAGATACGCAGTATTTT

V: TRBV5-1
length: 14
D: -
size: many
J: TRBJ2-1
CDR3: CASTAAVSYNEQFF
DNA: TGCGCCAGCACGGCAGCGGTATCCTACAATGAGCAGTTCTTC

V: TRBV6-2/TRBV6-3
length: 15
D: -
size: few
J: TRBJ2-3
CDR3: CASSSRGGGPDTQYF
DNA: TGTGCCAGCAGTAGCCGAGGGGGGGGGCCAGATACGCAGTATTTT

V: TRBV7-8
length: 16
D: TRBD2
size: few
J: TRBJ2-3
CDR3: CASYWERGTYTDTQYF
DNA: TGTGCCAGCTACTGGGAGCGGGGGACCTACACAGATACGCAGTATTTT

V: TRBV4-1
length: 13
D: -
size: many
J: TRBJ2-7
CDR3: CASSQGSLYEQYF
DNA: TGCGCCAGCAGCCAAGGTTCCCTCTACGAGCAGTACTTC

V: TRBV10-3
length: 14
D: TRBD1
size: many
J: TRBJ2-5
CDR3: CATTGVFGQETQYF
DNA: TGTGCCACGACAGGGGTCTTCGGACAAGAGACCCAGTACTTC

V: TRBV7-3
length: 14
D: -
size: -
J: TRBJ2-7
CDR3: CASSRNGGSYEQYF
DNA: TGTGCCAGCAGCCGAAACGGAGGCTCCTACGAGCAGTACTTC

V: TRBV6-2/TRBV6-3
length: 13
D: -
size: few
J: TRBJ1-5
CDR3: CASSDSPNQPQHF
DNA: TGTGCCAGCAGCGACAGTCCCAATCAGCCCCAGCATTTT

V: TRBV5-1
length: 16
D: TRBD2
size: -
J: TRBJ2-2
CDR3: CASSGLAGGYTGELFF
DNA: TGCGCCAGCAGCGGCCTAGCGGGAGGATACACCGGGGAGCTGTTTTTT

V: TRBV2
length: 11
D: -
size: many
J: TRBJ1-2
CDR3: CASSSDSGYTF
DNA: TGTGCCAGCAGTTCCGACTCGGGCTACACCTTC

V: TRBV5-1
length: 16
D: -
size: -
J: TRBJ2-1
CDR3: CASSLEPLSSYNEQFF
DNA: TGCGCCAGCAGCTTGGAACCGCTCAGCTCCTACAATGAGCAGTTCTTC

V: TRBV2
length: 13
D: -
size: -
J: TRBJ1-5
CDR3: CASSDTGNQPQHF
DNA: TGTGCCAGCAGTGATACAGGAAATCAGCCCCAGCATTTT

V: TRBV5-4
length: 15
D: TRBD1
size: many
J: TRBJ2-3
CDR3: CASSSGQGEADTQYF
DNA: TGTGCCAGCAGCTCCGGACAGGGAGAGGCGGATACGCAGTATTTT

V: TRBV6-4
length: 15
D: TRBD1
size: many
J: TRBJ2-1
CDR3: CASSDTTGAYNEQFF
DNA: TGTGCCAGCAGTGACACCACAGGGGCGTACAATGAGCAGTTCTTC

V: TRBV18
length: 16
D: TRBD2
size: many
J: TRBJ2-7
CDR3: CASSPGLGTSGYEQYF
DNA: TGTGCCAGCTCACCAGGACTGGGGACTAGCGGTTACGAGCAGTACTTC

V: TRBV7-8
length: 13
D: -
size: -
J: TRBJ2-7
CDR3: CASSTRQPYEQYF
DNA: TGTGCCAGCAGCACACGACAGCCCTACGAGCAGTACTTC

V: TRBV12-3/TRBV12-4
length: 14
D: -
size: -
J: TRBJ2-5
CDR3: CASSLEGSTETQYF
DNA: TGTGCCAGCAGTTTAGAGGGTAGCACGGAGACCCAGTACTTC

V: TRBV5-6
length: 16
D: TRBD2
size: few
J: TRBJ2-3
CDR3: CASSFRVAGDTDTQYF
DNA: TGTGCCAGCAGCTTCCGAGTCGCGGGGGATACAGATACGCAGTATTTT

V: TRBV6-5
length: 14
D: -
size: many
J: TRBJ2-4
CDR3: CASSYSTQGAIQYF
DNA: TGTGCCAGCAGTTACTCGACTCAGGGCGCCATTCAGTACTTC

V: TRBV29-1
length: 11
D: -
size: many
J: TRBJ1-1
CDR3: CSALILTEAFF
DNA: TGCAGCGCCCTTATCCTCACTGAAGCTTTCTTT

V: TRBV5-1
length: 14
D: -
size: many
J: TRBJ2-2
CDR3: CASVIALGTGELFF
DNA: TGCGCCAGCGTGATTGCCCTCGGGACCGGGGAGCTGTTTTTT

V: TRBV7-2
length: 13
D: -
size: -
J: TRBJ2-2
CDR3: CASRTGTPGELFF
DNA: TGTGCCAGCAGGACCGGGACCCCCGGGGAGCTGTTTTTT

V: TRBV7-8
length: 14
D: -
size: -
J: TRBJ2-7
CDR3: CASSFRDKVYEQYF
DNA: TGTGCCAGCAGCTTCCGGGACAAAGTCTACGAGCAGTACTTC

V: TRBV18
length: 15
D: -
size: -
J: TRBJ1-5
CDR3: CASSPSRGSNQPQHF
DNA: TGTGCCAGCTCACCCAGTCGCGGGTCGAATCAGCCCCAGCATTTT

V: TRBV12-3/TRBV12-4
length: 14
D: TRBD1
size: -
J: TRBJ1-1
CDR3: CASSLTQGGTEAFF
DNA: TGTGCCAGCAGTTTGACCCAGGGGGGAACTGAAGCTTTCTTT

V: TRBV11-2
length: 15
D: -
size: few
J: TRBJ1-1
CDR3: CASSLMAEGLKEAFF
DNA: TGTGCCAGCAGCTTAATGGCCGAGGGTCTGAAGGAAGCTTTCTTT

V: TRBV5-6
length: 16
D: -
size: few
J: TRBJ2-4
CDR3: CASTPKKGPIDHIQYF
DNA: TGTGCCAGCACCCCAAAAAAGGGGCCTATCGATCACATTCAGTACTTC

V: TRBV18
length: 14
D: -
size: -
J: TRBJ2-4
CDR3: CASSPTEPKGIQYF
DNA: TGTGCCAGCTCACCAACAGAACCCAAGGGCATTCAGTACTTC

V: TRBV4-2
length: 15
D: -
size: few
J: TRBJ1-1
CDR3: CASSPYGGAGTEAFF
DNA: TGTGCCAGCAGCCCCTACGGAGGGGCAGGGACTGAAGCTTTCTTT

V: TRBV5-5
length: 15
D: -
size: few
J: TRBJ1-6
CDR3: CASSLISNNNSPLHF
DNA: TGTGCCAGCAGCTTGATATCCAATAACAATTCACCCCTCCACTTT

V: TRBV13
length: 13
D: -
size: -
J: TRBJ1-2
CDR3: CASSLGPTYGYTF
DNA: TGTGCCAGCAGCTTAGGCCCTACCTATGGCTACACCTTC

V: TRBV24-1
length: 14
D: -
size: -
J: TRBJ2-5
CDR3: CATSETGREETQYF
DNA: TGTGCCACCAGTGAAACAGGGAGGGAAGAGACCCAGTACTTC

V: TRBV29-1
length: 10
D: -
size: -
J: TRBJ2-5
CDR3: CSVDGETQYF
DNA: TGCAGCGTTGACGGGGAGACCCAGTACTTC

V: TRBV7-9
length: 15
D: -
size: -
J: TRBJ1-2
CDR3: CASSPPEKGDYGYTF
DNA: TGTGCCAGCAGCCCCCCGGAAAAGGGAGACTATGGCTACACCTTC

V: TRBV5-1
length: 17
D: TRBD2
size: many
J: TRBJ2-1
CDR3: CASRTGGAPGGIDEQFF
DNA: TGCGCCAGCAGGACTGGAGGCGCTCCGGGGGGAATCGATGAGCAGTTCTTC

V: TRBV30
length: 14
D: -
size: -
J: TRBJ2-7
CDR3: CAWSQQSGISEQYF
DNA: TGTGCCTGGAGCCAACAATCCGGGATAAGCGAGCAGTACTTC

V: TRBV6-6
length: 13
D: -
size: many
J: TRBJ1-1
CDR3: CASSIPMNTEAFF
DNA: TGTGCCAGCAGTATACCTATGAACACTGAAGCTTTCTTT

V: TRBV4-1
length: 16
D: -
size: few
J: TRBJ2-2
CDR3: CASSQVWSGNTGELFF
DNA: TGCGCCAGCAGCCAAGTTTGGAGCGGAAACACCGGGGAGCTGTTTTTT

V: TRBV4-3
length: 15
D: -
size: -
J: TRBJ2-2
CDR3: CASSQDVARAGELFF
DNA: TGCGCCAGCAGCCAAGATGTTGCGAGGGCCGGGGAGCTGTTTTTT

V: TRBV3-1
length: 15
D: -
size: -
J: TRBJ2-3
CDR3: CASSQEGGRTGTQYF
DNA: TGTGCCAGCAGCCAGGAGGGGGGCCGTACAGGGACGCAGTATTTT

V: TRBV28
length: 15
D: TRBD1
size: -
J: TRBJ2-3
CDR3: CASSNGQAHTDTQYF
DNA: TGTGCCAGCAGCAATGGACAGGCCCACACAGATACGCAGTATTTT

V: TRBV9
length: 15
D: -
size: -
J: TRBJ1-1
CDR3: CASSVGIGWGTEAFF
DNA: TGTGCCAGCAGCGTAGGGATAGGGTGGGGAACTGAAGCTTTCTTT

V: TRBV20-1
length: 16
D: TRBD1
size: once
J: TRBJ2-1
CDR3: CSARDPKGAGFDEQFF
DNA: TGCAGTGCTAGAGATCCGAAGGGGGCGGGTTTCGATGAGCAGTTCTTC